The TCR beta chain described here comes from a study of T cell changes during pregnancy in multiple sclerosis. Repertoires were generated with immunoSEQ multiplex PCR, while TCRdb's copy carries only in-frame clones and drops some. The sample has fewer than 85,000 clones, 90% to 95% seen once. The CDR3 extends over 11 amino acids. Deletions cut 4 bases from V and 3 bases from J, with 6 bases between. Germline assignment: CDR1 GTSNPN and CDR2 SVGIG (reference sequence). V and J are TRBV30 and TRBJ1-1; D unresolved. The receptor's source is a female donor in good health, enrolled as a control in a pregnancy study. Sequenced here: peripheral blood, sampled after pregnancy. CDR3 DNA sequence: TGTGCCTGGAAGAGGGACACTGAAGCTTTCTTT. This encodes CAWKRDTEAFF.